The clone carrying this TCR beta chain was seen just once. Per the study methods: Scientists estimated how many nucleated cells there were by amplifying reference gene primers. TCRdb's copy holds only in-frame clones and misses some; the assay was immunoSEQ multiplex PCR. V, J and clone size derive from that table, while D and trimming were established from the DNA sequence. Of 140,000 or so clones listed, about 83% are singletons. Germline CDR1 reads SEHNR; CDR2 reads FQNEAQ (reference sequence). CDR3 length: 17 amino acids. Trimming removed 1 base from V and 0 bases from J; junction bases left unmatched: 5. This entry comes from a study of blood T cell repertoires in COVID-19. Study-level background: Samples representing acute and convalescent COVID-19 were sourced from the United States, Italy and Spain. Nucleic acid was either cDNA or gDNA, and it came from T cells, B-cell-depleted T cells, or PBMCs.

The chain couples TRBV7-9 to TRBJ1-4; 7 bases match TRBD1. Sequences were obtained from peripheral blood. The sequence was collected from a woman aged 45-65 years with active or convalescent COVID-19. The CDR3 coding sequence is TGTGCCAGCAGCTTAGGACAGGGCCAAACAACTAATGAAAAACTGTTTTTT. As protein: CASSLGQGQTTNEKLFF.